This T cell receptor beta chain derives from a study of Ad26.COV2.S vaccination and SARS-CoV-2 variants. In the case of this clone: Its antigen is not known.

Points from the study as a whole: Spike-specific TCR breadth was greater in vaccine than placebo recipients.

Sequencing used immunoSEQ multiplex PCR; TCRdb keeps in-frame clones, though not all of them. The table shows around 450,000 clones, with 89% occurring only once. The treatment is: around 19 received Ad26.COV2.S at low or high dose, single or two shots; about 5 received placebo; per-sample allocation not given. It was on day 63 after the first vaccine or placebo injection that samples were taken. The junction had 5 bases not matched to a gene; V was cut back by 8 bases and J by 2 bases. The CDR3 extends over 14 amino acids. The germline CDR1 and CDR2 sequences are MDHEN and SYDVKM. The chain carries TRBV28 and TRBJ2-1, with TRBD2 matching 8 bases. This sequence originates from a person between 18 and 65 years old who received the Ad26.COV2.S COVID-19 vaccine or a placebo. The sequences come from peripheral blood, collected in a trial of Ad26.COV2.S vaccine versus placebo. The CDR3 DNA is TGTGCCAGCCGGACTAGCCAAACCTACAATGAGCAGTTCTTC. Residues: CASRTSQTYNEQFF.